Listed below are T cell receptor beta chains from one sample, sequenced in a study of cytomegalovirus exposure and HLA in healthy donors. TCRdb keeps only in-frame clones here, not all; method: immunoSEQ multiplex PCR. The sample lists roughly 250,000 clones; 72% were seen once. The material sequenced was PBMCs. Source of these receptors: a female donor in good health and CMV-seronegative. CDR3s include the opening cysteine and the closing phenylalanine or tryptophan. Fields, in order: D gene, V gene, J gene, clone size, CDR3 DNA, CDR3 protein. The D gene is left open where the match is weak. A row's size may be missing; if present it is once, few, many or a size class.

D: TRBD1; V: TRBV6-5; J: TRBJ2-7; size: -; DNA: TGTGCCAGCAGACAAACAGGGGGCAGCTACGAGCAGTACTTC; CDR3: CASRQTGGSYEQYF
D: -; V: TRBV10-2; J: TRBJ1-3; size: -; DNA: TGCGCCAGCAGTGAGTCGGGGGGATTAAGAAACACCATATATTTT; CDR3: CASSESGGLRNTIYF
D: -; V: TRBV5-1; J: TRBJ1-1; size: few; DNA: TGCGCCAGCAGCCCTCGGACAAATGAAGCTTTCTTT; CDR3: CASSPRTNEAFF
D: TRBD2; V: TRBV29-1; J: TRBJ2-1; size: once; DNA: TGCAGCGTTCGTAGCGGGAACTACAATGAGCAGTTCTTC; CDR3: CSVRSGNYNEQFF
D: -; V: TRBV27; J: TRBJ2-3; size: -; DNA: TGTGCCAGCAAAACACCAGATACGCAGTATTTT; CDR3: CASKTPDTQYF
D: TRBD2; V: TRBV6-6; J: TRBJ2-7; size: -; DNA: TGTGCCAGCAGTTACAAGCGGGAGGGCCGGGGCGAGCAGTACTTC; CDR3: CASSYKREGRGEQYF
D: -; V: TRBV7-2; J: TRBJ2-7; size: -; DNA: TGTGCCAGCAGCTTAGAACTCGCTCCTGTAGAGCAGTACTTC; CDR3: CASSLELAPVEQYF
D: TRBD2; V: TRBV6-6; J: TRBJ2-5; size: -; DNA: TGTGCCAGCAAAGGCGGCGGGGAGGGGACCCAGTACTTC; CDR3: CASKGGGEGTQYF
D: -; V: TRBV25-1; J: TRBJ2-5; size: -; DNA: TGTGCCAGCAGTGATGTCGGGAGAGGGTTGGAAAAAGAGACCCAGTACTTC; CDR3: CASSDVGRGLEKETQYF
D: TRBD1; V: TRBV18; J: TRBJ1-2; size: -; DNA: TGTGCCAGCTCACTCGGGACAGGGGGTGGCTACACCTTC; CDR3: CASSLGTGGGYTF
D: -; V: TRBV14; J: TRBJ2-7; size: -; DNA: TGTGCCAGCAGCCAAGTTCTACCCTACGAGCAGTACTTC; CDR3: CASSQVLPYEQYF
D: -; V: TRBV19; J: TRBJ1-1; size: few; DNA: TGTGCCAGTAGTATAGGGGCTATTGGGTTTTCCATGAACACTGAAGCTTTCTTT; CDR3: CASSIGAIGFSMNTEAFF
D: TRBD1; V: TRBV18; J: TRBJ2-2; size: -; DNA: TGTGCCAGCTCACCACTATGGACAGGGGGTACCGGGGAGCTGTTTTTT; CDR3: CASSPLWTGGTGELFF
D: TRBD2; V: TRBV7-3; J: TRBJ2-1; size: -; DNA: TGTGCCAGCGGGGGGACTAGCGGGGGTGAGCAGTTCTTC; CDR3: CASGGTSGGEQFF
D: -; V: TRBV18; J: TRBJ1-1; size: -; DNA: TGTGCCAGCTCACCACTCGCAGGGATGGACACTGAAGCTTTCTTT; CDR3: CASSPLAGMDTEAFF
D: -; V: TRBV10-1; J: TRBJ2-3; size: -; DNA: TGCGCCAGCAGTGAGTCCCCGACTCTCACAGATACGCAGTATTTT; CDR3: CASSESPTLTDTQYF
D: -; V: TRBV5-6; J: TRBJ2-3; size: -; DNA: TGTGCCAGCAGGAGAACAGCTTTTAGCACAGATACGCAGTATTTT; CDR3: CASRRTAFSTDTQYF
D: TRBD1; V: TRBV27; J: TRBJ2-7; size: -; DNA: TGTGCCAGCAGTTCGGCCGGGACAGGCTTCTACGAGCAGTACTTC; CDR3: CASSSAGTGFYEQYF
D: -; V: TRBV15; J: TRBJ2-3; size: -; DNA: TGTGCCACCAGCAGAGTGGAGGCAGGGGTCGCAGATACGCAGTATTTT; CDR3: CATSRVEAGVADTQYF
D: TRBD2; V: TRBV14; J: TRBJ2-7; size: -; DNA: TGTGCCAGCAGCCCGAGACTAGCGGGAGGCGAGCAGTACTTC; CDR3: CASSPRLAGGEQYF
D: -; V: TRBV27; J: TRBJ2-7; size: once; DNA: TGTGCCAGCAGTTTTGGCAGTCTACGAGGCGAGCAGTACTTC; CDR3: CASSFGSLRGEQYF
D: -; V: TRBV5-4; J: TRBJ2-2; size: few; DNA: TGTGCCAGCAGCCCAGGTTCGGGGAGGAGCACCGGGGAGCTGTTTTTT; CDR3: CASSPGSGRSTGELFF
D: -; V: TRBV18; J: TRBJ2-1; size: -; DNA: TGTGCCAGCTCACCACTCCTGAGCAATGAGCAGTTCTTC; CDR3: CASSPLLSNEQFF
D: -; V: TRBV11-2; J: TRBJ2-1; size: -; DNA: TGTGCCAGCACCTTCAACCCAGGGTTGACGGCCTACAATGAGCAGTTCTTC; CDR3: CASTFNPGLTAYNEQFF
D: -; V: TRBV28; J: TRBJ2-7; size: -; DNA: TGTGCCAGCGGAGGACAGTCGGCCTACGAGCAGTACTTC; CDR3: CASGGQSAYEQYF
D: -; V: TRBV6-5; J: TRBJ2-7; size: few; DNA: TGTGCCAGCAGTTCGTACAGGGGAGGCGAGCAGTACTTC; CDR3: CASSSYRGGEQYF